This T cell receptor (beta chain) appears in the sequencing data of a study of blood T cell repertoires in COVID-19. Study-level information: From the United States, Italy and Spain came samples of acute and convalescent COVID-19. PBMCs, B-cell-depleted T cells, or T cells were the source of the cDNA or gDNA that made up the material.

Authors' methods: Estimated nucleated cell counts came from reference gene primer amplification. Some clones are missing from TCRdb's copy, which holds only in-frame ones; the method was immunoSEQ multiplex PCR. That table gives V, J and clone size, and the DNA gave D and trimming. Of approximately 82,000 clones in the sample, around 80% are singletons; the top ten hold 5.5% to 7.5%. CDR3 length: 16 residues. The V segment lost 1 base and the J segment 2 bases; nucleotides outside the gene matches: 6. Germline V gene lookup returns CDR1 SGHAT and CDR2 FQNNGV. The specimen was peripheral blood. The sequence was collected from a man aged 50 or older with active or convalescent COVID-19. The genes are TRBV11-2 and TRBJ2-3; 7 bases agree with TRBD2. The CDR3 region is CASSLVSSGYTDTQYF. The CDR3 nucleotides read TGTGCCAGCAGCTTAGTCTCTAGCGGATACACAGATACGCAGTATTTT.